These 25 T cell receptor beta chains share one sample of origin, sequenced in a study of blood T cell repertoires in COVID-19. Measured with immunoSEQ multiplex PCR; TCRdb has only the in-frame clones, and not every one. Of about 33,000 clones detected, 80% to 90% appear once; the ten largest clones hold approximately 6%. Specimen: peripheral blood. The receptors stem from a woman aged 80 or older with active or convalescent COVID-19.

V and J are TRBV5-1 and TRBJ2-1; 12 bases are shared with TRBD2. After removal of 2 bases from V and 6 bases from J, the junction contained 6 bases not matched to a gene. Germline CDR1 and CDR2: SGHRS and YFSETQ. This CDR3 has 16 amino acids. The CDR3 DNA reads TGCGCCAGCAGCTTATTGACTAGCGGGAGTATCAATGAGCAGTTCTTC. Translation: CASSLLTSGSINEQFF.

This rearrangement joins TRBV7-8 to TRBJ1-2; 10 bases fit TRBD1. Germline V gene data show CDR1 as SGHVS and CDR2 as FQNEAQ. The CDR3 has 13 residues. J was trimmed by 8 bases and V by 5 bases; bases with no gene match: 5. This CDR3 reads CASSPGTGVGYTF. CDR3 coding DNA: TGTGCCAGCAGCCCCGGGACAGGGGTAGGCTACACCTTC.

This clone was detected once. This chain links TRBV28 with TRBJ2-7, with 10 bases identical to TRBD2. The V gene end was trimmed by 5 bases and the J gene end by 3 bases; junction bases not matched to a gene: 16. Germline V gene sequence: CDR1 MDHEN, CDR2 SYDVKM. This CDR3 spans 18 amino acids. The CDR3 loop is CASSTPTGRTSGIYEQYF. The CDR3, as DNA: TGTGCCAGCAGTACGCCAACGGGAAGGACTAGCGGTATCTACGAGCAGTACTTC.

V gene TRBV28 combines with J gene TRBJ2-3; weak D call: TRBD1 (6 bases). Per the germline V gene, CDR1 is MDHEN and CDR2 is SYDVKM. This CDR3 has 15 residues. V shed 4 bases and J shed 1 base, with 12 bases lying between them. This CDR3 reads CASSSPAGGTDTQYF. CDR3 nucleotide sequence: TGTGCCAGCAGTTCACCGGCAGGGGGCACAGATACGCAGTATTTT.

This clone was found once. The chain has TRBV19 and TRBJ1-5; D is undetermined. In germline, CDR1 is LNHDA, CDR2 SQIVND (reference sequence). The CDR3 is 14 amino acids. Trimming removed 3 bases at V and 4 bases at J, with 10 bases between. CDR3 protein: CASSIPGSNQPQHF. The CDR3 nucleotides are TGTGCCAGTAGTATCCCGGGATCGAATCAGCCCCAGCATTTT. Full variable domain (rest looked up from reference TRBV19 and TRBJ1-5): DGGITQSPKYLFRKEGQNVTLSCEQNLNHDAMYWYRQDPGQGLRLIYYSQIVNDFQKGDIAEGYSVSREKKESFPLTVTSAQKNPTAFYLCASSIPGSNQPQHFGDGTRLSIL.

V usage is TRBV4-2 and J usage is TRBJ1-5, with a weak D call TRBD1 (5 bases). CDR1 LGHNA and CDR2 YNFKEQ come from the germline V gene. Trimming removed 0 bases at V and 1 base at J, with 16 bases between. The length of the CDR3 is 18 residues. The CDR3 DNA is TGTGCCAGCAGCCAAGATCTTCAGGGAGGATCGAGCAATCAGCCCCAGCATTTT. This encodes CASSQDLQGGSSNQPQHF.

The CDR3 region is CASTTGASVDTQYF. CDR3 in DNA: TGTGCCAGCACAACCGGTGCTAGTGTAGATACGCAGTATTTT. The V call is TRBV7-9, the J call TRBJ2-3, with D unresolved. Germline V CDR1 and CDR2: SEHNR, FQNEAQ (reference sequence). The CDR3 is made up of 14 amino acids. Deletions cut 7 bases from V and 5 bases from J, with 16 bases between.

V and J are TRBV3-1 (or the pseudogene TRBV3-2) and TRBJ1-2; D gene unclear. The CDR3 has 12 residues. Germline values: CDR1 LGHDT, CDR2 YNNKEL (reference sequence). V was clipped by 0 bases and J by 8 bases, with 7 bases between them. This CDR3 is CASSQDWAGYTF. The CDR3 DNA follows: TGTGCCAGCAGCCAAGACTGGGCGGGCTACACCTTC.

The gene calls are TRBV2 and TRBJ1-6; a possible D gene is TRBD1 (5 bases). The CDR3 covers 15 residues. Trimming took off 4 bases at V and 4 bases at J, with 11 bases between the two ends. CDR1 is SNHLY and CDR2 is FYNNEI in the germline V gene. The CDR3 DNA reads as TGTGCCAGCAGTGCAACAGGAGCGTATAATTCACCCCTCCACTTT. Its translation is CASSATGAYNSPLHF.

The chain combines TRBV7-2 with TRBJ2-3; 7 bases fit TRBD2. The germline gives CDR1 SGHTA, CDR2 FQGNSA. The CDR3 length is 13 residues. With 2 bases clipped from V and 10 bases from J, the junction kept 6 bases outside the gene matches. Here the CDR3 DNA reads TGTGCCAGCAGCTTACTCGGGAGCGGGGCGCAGTATTTT. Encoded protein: CASSLLGSGAQYF.

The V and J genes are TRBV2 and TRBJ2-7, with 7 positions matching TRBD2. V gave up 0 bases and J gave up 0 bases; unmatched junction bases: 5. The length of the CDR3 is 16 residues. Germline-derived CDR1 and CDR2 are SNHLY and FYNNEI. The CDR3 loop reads CASSEAASGYSYEQYF. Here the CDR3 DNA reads TGTGCCAGCAGTGAAGCGGCTAGCGGATACTCCTACGAGCAGTACTTC.

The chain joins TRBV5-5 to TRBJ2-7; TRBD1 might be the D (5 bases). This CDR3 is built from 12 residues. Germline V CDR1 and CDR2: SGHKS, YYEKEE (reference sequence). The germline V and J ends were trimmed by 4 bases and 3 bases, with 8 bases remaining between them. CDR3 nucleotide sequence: TGTGCCAGCAGCAGAGACAGCTACGAGCAGTACTTC. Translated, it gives CASSRDSYEQYF.

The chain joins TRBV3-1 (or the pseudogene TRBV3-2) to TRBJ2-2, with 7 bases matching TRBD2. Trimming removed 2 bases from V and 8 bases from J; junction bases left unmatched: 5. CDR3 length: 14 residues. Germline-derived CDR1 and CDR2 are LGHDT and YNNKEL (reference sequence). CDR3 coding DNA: TGTGCCAGCAGCCAATATCAGGGAGGGGGGGAGCTGTTTTTT. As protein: CASSQYQGGGELFF.

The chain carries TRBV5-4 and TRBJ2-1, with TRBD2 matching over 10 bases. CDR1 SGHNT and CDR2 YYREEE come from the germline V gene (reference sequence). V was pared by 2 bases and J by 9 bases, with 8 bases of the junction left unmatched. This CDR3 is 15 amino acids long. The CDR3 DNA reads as TGTGCCAGCAGCTTACCGGGACTAGCGTATGGTGAGCAGTTCTTC. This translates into CASSLPGLAYGEQFF.

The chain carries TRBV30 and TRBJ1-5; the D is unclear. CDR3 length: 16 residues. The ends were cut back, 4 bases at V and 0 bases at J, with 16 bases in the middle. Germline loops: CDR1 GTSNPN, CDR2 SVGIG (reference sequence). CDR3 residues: CAWTPPGEGSNQPQHF. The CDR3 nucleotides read TGTGCCTGGACCCCTCCCGGGGAGGGTAGCAATCAGCCCCAGCATTTT. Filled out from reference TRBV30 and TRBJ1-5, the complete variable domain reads SQTIHQWPATLVQPVGSPLSLECTVEGTSNPNLYWYRQAAGRGLQLLFYSVGIGQISSEVPQNLSASRPQDRQFILSSKKLLLSDSGFYLCAWTPPGEGSNQPQHFGDGTRLSIL.

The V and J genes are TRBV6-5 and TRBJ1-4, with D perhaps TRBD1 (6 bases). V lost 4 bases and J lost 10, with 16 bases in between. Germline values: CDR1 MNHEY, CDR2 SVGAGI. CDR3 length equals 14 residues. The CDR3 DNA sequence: TGTGCCAGCAGTTTATCACAGGGTAGGGTAAAACTGTTTTTT. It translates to CASSLSQGRVKLFF.

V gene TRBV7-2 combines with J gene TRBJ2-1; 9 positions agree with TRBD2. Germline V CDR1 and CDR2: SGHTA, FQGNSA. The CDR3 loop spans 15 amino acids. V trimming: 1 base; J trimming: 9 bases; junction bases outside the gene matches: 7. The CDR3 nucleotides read TGTGCCAGCAGCTTAGGGCGGGAGGGTCGTAGTGAGCAGTTCTTC. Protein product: CASSLGREGRSEQFF.

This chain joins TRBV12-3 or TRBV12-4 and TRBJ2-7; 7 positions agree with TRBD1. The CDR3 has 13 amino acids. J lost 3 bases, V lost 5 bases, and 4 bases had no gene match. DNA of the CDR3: TGTGCCAGCAGTCCGGGACAGATCTACGAGCAGTACTTC. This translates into CASSPGQIYEQYF.

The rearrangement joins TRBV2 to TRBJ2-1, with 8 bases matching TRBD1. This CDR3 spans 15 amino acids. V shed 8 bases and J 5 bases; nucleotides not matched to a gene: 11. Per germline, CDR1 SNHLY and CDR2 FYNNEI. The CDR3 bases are TGTGCCAGCTCCCCATGGGGACAGGTCGACAATGAGCAGTTCTTC. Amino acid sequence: CASSPWGQVDNEQFF.

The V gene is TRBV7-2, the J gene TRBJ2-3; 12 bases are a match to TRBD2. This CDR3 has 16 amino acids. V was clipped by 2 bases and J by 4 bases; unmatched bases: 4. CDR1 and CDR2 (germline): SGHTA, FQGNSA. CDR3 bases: TGTGCCAGCAGCTTATTGCCTAGCGGGAGGGCAGATACGCAGTATTTT. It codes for CASSLLPSGRADTQYF.

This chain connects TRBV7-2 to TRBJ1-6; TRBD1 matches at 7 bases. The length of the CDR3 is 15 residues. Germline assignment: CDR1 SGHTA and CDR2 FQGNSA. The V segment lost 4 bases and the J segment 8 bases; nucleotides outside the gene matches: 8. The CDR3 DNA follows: TGTGCCAGCAGCTGGGGACAGCACAACCATTCACCCCTCCACTTT. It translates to CASSWGQHNHSPLHF.

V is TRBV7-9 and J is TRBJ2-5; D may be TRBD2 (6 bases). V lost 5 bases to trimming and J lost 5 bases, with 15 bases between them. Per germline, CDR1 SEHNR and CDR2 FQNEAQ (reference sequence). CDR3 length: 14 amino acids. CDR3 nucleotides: TGTGCCAGCAGCCCGACGGAGGGTGGGGAGACCCAGTACTTC. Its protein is CASSPTEGGETQYF.

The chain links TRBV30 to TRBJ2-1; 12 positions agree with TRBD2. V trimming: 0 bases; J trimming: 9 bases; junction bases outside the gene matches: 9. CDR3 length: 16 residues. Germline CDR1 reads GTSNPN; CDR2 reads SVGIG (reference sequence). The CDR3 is CAWSVRASGGAGEQFF. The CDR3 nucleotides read TGTGCCTGGAGTGTAAGGGCTAGCGGGGGGGCCGGTGAGCAGTTCTTC.

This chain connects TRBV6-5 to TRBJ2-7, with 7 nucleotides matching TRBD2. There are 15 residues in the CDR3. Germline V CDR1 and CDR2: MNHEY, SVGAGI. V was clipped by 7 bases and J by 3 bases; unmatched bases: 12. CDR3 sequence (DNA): TGTGCCAGCACCGAGATGGGGACTACTGACTACGAGCAGTACTTC. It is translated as CASTEMGTTDYEQYF.

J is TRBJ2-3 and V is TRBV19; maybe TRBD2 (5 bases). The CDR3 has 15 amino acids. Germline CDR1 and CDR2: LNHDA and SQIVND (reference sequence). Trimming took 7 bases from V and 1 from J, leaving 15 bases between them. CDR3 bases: TGTGCCAGTAAGGAGGCTTCGGTGGGCACAGATACGCAGTATTTT. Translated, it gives CASKEASVGTDTQYF.